This T cell receptor (beta chain) was sequenced during a study of prognosis after radiotherapy for stage I lung cancer. Study-wide context: Non-small cell lung cancer patients at stage I were enrolled between early 2018 and early 2019. Tumor type comprised squamous cell carcinoma in roughly seven patients and adenocarcinoma in roughly twelve. A few developed distant metastases after radiotherapy (median roughly 7 months), and roughly 15 had no significant progression.

As to this clonotype: Its target is not known.

Germline V gene data show CDR1 as SGHRS and CDR2 as YFSETQ. The germline V and J ends were trimmed by 0 bases and 0 bases, with 15 bases remaining between them. The CDR3 is 18 amino acids. Study conclusions and caveats: Patients with and without metastases reportedly differed in TRBV and TRBJ gene usage frequencies.

CDR3 of TCR beta was amplified from genomic DNA via a two-round multiplex PCR. First-round PCR employed TRBV- and TRBJ-specific primers for each gene. TCRdb processed the multiplex PCR reads anew with MiXCR; each CDR3 protein has one entry. The sample holds around 15,000 distinct CDR3 sequences, 44% seen once. The receptor was derived from a donor over 45 with non-small cell lung cancer. The sequenced sample was PBMCs, obtained before or after stereotactic body radiation therapy (not recorded which). The chain uses TRBV5-1 and TRBJ2-2; the D gene is possibly TRBD1 (6 bases). The CDR3 bases are TGCGCCAGCAGCTTGGAGTGGGGCAGGGGATCGAACACCGGGGAGCTGTTTTTT. Translated: CASSLEWGRGSNTGELFF.